The 24 T cell receptor beta chains below all came from one sample that was sequenced in a study of shared clonotypes between healthy human individuals. Using immunoSEQ multiplex PCR, the repertoire was profiled, and TCRdb retains in-frame clones only, with some absent. The table shows millions of clones, with around nine tenths occurring only once. The sequenced sample was naive CD4+ T cells sorted from blood. The subset here: CD45RA+ positively selected. All receptors come from a man between 18 and 35 years old in good health.

The CDR3 region has the DNA TGTGCCAGCTCGGACCTGGGAAGTTCACCCCTCCACTTT. This gives the protein CASSDLGSSPLHF. The V and J genes are TRBV18 and TRBJ1-6, with D uncertain. This CDR3 comprises 13 residues. Germline V CDR1 and CDR2: KGHSH, LQKENI. V shed 6 bases and J shed 9 bases, with 12 bases lying between them. The full variable domain, with the rest looked up from reference TRBV18 and TRBJ1-6, is NAGVMQNPRHLVRRRGQEARLRCSPMKGHSHVYWYRQLPEEGLKFMVYLQKENIIDESGMPKERFSAEFPKEGPSILRIQQVVRGDSAAYFCASSDLGSSPLHFGNGTRLTVT.

The CDR3 DNA follows: TGTGCCAGCTCAACGTACGGGAGTCAAGAGACCCAGTACTTC. Translated: CASSTYGSQETQYF. The J gene is TRBJ2-5, the V gene TRBV18, with D perhaps matching TRBD2 (6 bases). Trimming pared 5 bases from V and 2 bases from J, leaving 12 bases between. This CDR3 contains 14 residues. Germline assignment: CDR1 KGHSH and CDR2 LQKENI.

In DNA form, the CDR3 reads TGTGCCAGCAGCCCAGCGGGGTCAGGTGGCTACACCTTC. Translation: CASSPAGSGGYTF. The chain has TRBV6-1 and TRBJ1-2; D uncertain. This CDR3 spans 13 amino acids. CDR1 is MNHNS and CDR2 is SASEGT in the germline V gene. Trimming took off 6 bases at V and 7 bases at J, with 15 bases between the two ends.

A word on this clone: In the same sample, other DNA sequences code for this CDR3. The chain uses TRBV30 and TRBJ2-2; D not resolved. This CDR3 comprises 12 residues. CDR1 is GTSNPN, CDR2 SVGIG, per germline (reference sequence). Trimming removed 0 bases at V and 7 bases at J, with 6 bases between. In nucleotides, the CDR3 is TGTGCCTGGAGTGTTAGATTCGGGGAGCTGTTTTTT. Its translation is CAWSVRFGELFF.

This sequence joins TRBV7-9 and TRBJ2-7; D could derive from TRBD1 or TRBD2 (6 bases each). Trimming removed 1 base at V and 3 bases at J, with 10 bases between. The CDR3 is 14 residues long. The germline CDR1 and CDR2 sequences are SEHNR and FQNEAQ (reference sequence). CDR3 loop: CASSLEGGGYEQYF. Written as DNA, the CDR3 is TGTGCCAGCAGCTTAGAAGGGGGAGGCTACGAGCAGTACTTC.

The chain combines TRBV27 with TRBJ2-5; D not certain. Germline CDR1 reads MNHEY; CDR2 reads SMNVEV (reference sequence). There are 13 residues in the CDR3. The V end lost 3 bases, the J end lost 2 bases, and 7 bases lay between the germline ends. CDR3 residues: CASSLNLQETQYF. The CDR3 DNA sequence: TGTGCCAGCAGTTTGAACTTACAAGAGACCCAGTACTTC.

This clone was recorded only once. The chain recombines TRBV11-2 with TRBJ2-7; TRBD1 agrees at 7 bases. Germline V lookup: CDR1 SGHAT, CDR2 FQNNGV. The CDR3 is 14 residues long. V gave up 5 bases and J gave up 6 bases; unmatched junction bases: 10. The CDR3: CASSRTGEGGEQYF. In nucleotides, the CDR3 is TGTGCCAGCAGCCGGACAGGTGAAGGCGGCGAGCAGTACTTC.

The DNA for the CDR3 is TGTGCCAGCAGTTTATGGGGGACATCCTGGCATTTT. It yields the protein CASSLWGTSWHF. The chain carries TRBV28 and TRBJ1-5, with a possible D match to TRBD1 (6 bases). Trimming pared 0 bases from V and 15 bases from J, leaving 12 bases between. The CDR3 runs 12 residues. Per germline, CDR1 MDHEN and CDR2 SYDVKM.

In the case of this clone: Other nucleotide sequences from this sample produce the same CDR3. The V call is TRBV6-1, the J call TRBJ2-5; possibly TRBD1 for D (6 bases). CDR3 length: 14 residues. The V end lost 2 bases, the J end lost 5 bases, and 12 bases lay between the germline ends. Germline V lookup: CDR1 MNHNS, CDR2 SASEGT. CDR3 coding DNA: TGTGCCAGCAGTGAAAGAGGGGGTCGGGAGACCCAGTACTTC. It encodes CASSERGGRETQYF.

The CDR3: CASSPRGLGTGELFF. CDR3 nucleotides: TGTGCCAGCAGTCCTCGGGGACTAGGGACCGGGGAGCTGTTTTTT. The V gene is TRBV6-5, the J gene TRBJ2-2; the match to TRBD2 covers 8 bases. Unmatched junction bases numbered 7, after V lost 5 bases and J lost 5 bases. Germline CDR1 and CDR2: MNHEY and SVGAGI. The CDR3 extends over 15 amino acids.

V gene TRBV2 combines with J gene TRBJ2-5; D is unclear. V lost 0 bases to trimming and J lost 4 bases, with 12 bases between them. The CDR3 runs 15 residues. The V gene's germline CDR1 is SNHLY and CDR2 FYNNEI. The CDR3 is CASSEAWFGLETQYF. CDR3 bases: TGTGCCAGCAGTGAAGCGTGGTTCGGTTTAGAGACCCAGTACTTC.

The chain links TRBV6-5 to TRBJ2-2; possible D gene TRBD1, 6 bases. The CDR3 is 14 amino acids. V gave up 4 bases and J gave up 3 bases, with 9 bases separating them. CDR1 MNHEY and CDR2 SVGAGI come from the germline V gene. CDR3 protein: CASSSGTYTGELFF. CDR3 DNA: TGTGCCAGCAGTTCCGGGACATACACCGGGGAGCTGTTTTTT.

V gene TRBV14 combines with J gene TRBJ2-5; no reliable D call. V lost 1 base, J lost 9 bases, and 12 bases lay in between. CDR1 and CDR2 from the germline V gene are SGHDN and FVKESK. CDR3 length equals 13 residues. CDR3 sequence: CASSQGMTGSQYF. In DNA, the CDR3 is TGTGCCAGCAGCCAAGGCATGACGGGCTCCCAGTACTTC.

The V gene is TRBV6-6, the J gene TRBJ2-7; 12 bases line up with TRBD2. The CDR3 length is 16 residues. The junction had 8 bases not matched to a gene; V was cut back by 6 bases and J by 2 bases. From germline, CDR1 is MNHNY and CDR2 SVGAGI (reference sequence). The DNA for the CDR3 is TGTGCCAGCAGCGACCATGGACTAGCGGGAACCTACGAGCAGTACTTC. Its protein is CASSDHGLAGTYEQYF.

The chain combines TRBV6-6 with TRBJ2-1; D is ambiguous. CDR1 is MNHNY, CDR2 SVGAGI, per germline (reference sequence). This CDR3 is built from 15 residues. Trimming cost V 6 bases and J 2 bases, with 14 bases left between them. This CDR3 is CASSTHYYTYNEQFF. DNA for the CDR3: TGTGCCAGCAGCACCCACTATTATACCTACAATGAGCAGTTCTTC.

This clone was counted a single time. The chain is built from TRBV29-1 and TRBJ2-1; 10 nucleotides line up with TRBD2. Germline lookup yields CDR1 SQVTM and CDR2 ANQGSEA. This CDR3 is built from 14 residues. The J segment lost 7 bases and the V segment lost 4 bases, leaving 7 bases of the junction unmatched. The CDR3 region has the DNA TGCAGCGTTGCCCGAGCGGGGGGGCTAAATGAGCAGTTCTTC. It yields the protein CSVARAGGLNEQFF.

This clone was seen just once. The rearrangement joins TRBV7-3 to TRBJ2-3, with D uncertain. The CDR3 spans 14 residues. Trimming took off 4 bases at V and 2 bases at J, with 10 bases between the two ends. The germline V gene has CDR1 SGHTA and CDR2 FQGTGA. In nucleotides, the CDR3 is TGTGCCAGCAGCTCGGACCGTTACACAGATACGCAGTATTTT. This codes for CASSSDRYTDTQYF.

This chain connects TRBV5-5 to TRBJ1-3; the match to TRBD1 covers 8 bases. J was trimmed by 0 bases and V by 4 bases; bases with no gene match: 6. This CDR3 spans 16 amino acids. In germline, CDR1 is SGHKS, CDR2 YYEKEE (reference sequence). The CDR3 DNA follows: TGTGCCAGCAGCCCAGGACAGGGCCACTCTGGAAACACCATATATTTT. Protein sequence: CASSPGQGHSGNTIYF.

The rearrangement joins TRBV18 to TRBJ2-1; tentatively, D is TRBD1 (6 bases). V shed 3 bases and J shed 2 bases, with 14 bases lying between them. The CDR3 totals 16 residues. The V gene's germline CDR1 is KGHSH and CDR2 LQKENI. The CDR3 loop reads CASSPGAANPYNEQFF. In nucleotides, the CDR3 is TGTGCCAGCTCACCGGGGGCTGCGAATCCCTACAATGAGCAGTTCTTC.

This clone was recorded only once. The chain has TRBV7-2 and TRBJ2-3; D tentatively fits TRBD1 or TRBD2 (5 bases each). The CDR3 contains 15 residues. V gave up 5 bases and J gave up 6 bases, with 18 bases separating them. The germline gives CDR1 SGHTA, CDR2 FQGNSA. CDR3 residues: CASSVTAGTRDTQYF. The CDR3 nucleotides are TGTGCCAGCAGCGTAACTGCCGGGACGAGGGATACGCAGTATTTT. Based on the CDR3 plus reference TRBV7-2 and TRBJ2-3, the full variable domain is GAGVSQSPSNKVTEKGKDVELRCDPISGHTALYWYRQSLGQGLEFLIYFQGNSAPDKSGLPSDRFSAERTGGSVSTLTIQRTQQEDSAVYLCASSVTAGTRDTQYFGPGTRLTVL.

This rearrangement joins TRBV5-6 to TRBJ1-1; the D is unclear. This CDR3 spans 14 amino acids. V lost 0 bases to trimming and J lost 4 bases, with 10 bases between them. The germline V gene has CDR1 SGHDT and CDR2 YYEEEE. The CDR3 loop is CASSLELGGTEAFF. DNA of the CDR3: TGTGCCAGCAGCTTGGAATTGGGAGGCACTGAAGCTTTCTTT.

J is TRBJ1-5 and V is TRBV7-3; 7 nucleotides align to TRBD1. The length of the CDR3 is 17 residues. The junction had 13 bases not matched to a gene; V was cut back by 2 bases and J by 6 bases. Germline V CDR1 and CDR2: SGHTA, FQGTGA. The CDR3 loop is CASSLEGSRDSSQPQHF. Here the CDR3 DNA reads TGTGCCAGCAGCTTAGAGGGTAGCCGGGACAGTAGTCAGCCCCAGCATTTT.

V gene TRBV18 combines with J gene TRBJ1-5; 7 bases line up with TRBD1. V shed 5 bases, J shed 7 bases, and the junction held 17 bases outside the gene matches. This CDR3 comprises 17 residues. Germline CDR1 is KGHSH and CDR2 is LQKENI. The CDR3 coding sequence is TGTGCCAGCTCAACCAACACACTACAGGGGTGGGAACAGCCCCAGCATTTT. Amino acid sequence: CASSTNTLQGWEQPQHF.

The chain combines TRBV11-2 with TRBJ2-3; 7 bases align to TRBD1. This CDR3 is built from 15 residues. Germline V gives CDR1 SGHAT, CDR2 FQNNGV. With 4 bases clipped from V and 0 bases from J, the junction kept 4 bases outside the gene matches. This CDR3 reads CASSYWTGSTDTQYF. CDR3 DNA sequence: TGTGCCAGCAGCTACTGGACAGGCAGCACAGATACGCAGTATTTT. The full variable domain, its missing parts supplied by reference TRBV11-2 and TRBJ2-3, is EAGVAQSPRYKIIEKRQSVAFWCNPISGHATLYWYQQILGQGPKLLIQFQNNGVVDDSQLPKDRFSAERLKGVDSTLKIQPAKLEDSAVYLCASSYWTGSTDTQYFGPGTRLTVL.